This T cell receptor (beta chain) stems from a study of blood T cell repertoires in COVID-19. Study as a whole: Spain, Italy and the United States supplied samples that represented acute and convalescent COVID-19. T cells, B-cell-depleted T cells, or PBMCs provided the cDNA or gDNA that served as material.

The CDR3 is 15 residues long. The V end lost 1 base, the J end lost 0 bases, and 8 bases lay between the germline ends. CDR1 is SGHTA and CDR2 is FQGNSA in the germline V gene. Per the authors' pipeline: It was from reference gene primer amplification that nucleated cell counts were estimated. Sequencing was performed with immunoSEQ multiplex PCR; in TCRdb, only in-frame clones are kept and a portion is missing. V and J calls and clone size are those listed in that table; D and trimming were worked out from the DNA. This table holds about 69,000 clones, 90% found once. This chain uses TRBV7-2 with TRBJ2-3, with a possible D match to TRBD1 (5 bases). This TCR came from a young woman with acute or convalescent COVID-19. The sequencing sample was made of peripheral blood. The CDR3 spells CASSLVGVSTDTQYF. For the CDR3, the DNA is TGTGCCAGCAGCTTAGTAGGGGTGAGCACAGATACGCAGTATTTT.